These T cell receptor beta chains were read from a single sample in a study of blood T cell dynamics during melanoma immunotherapy. TCRdb keeps only in-frame clones here, not all; method: immunoSEQ multiplex PCR. The specimen's table records 25 to 35 clones. This material consisted of cell-free DNA from blood, taken from a patient treated with checkpoint blockade. All receptors come from a human donor with melanoma. The CDR3 runs from the conserved cysteine through the conserved F or W. D genes are given only for firm matches. Only part of the rows carry a size: once, few, many, or a class if the clone is expanded.

d_call,clone_size,v_call,j_call,cdr3_aa,cdr3_nt
TRBD1,NA,TRBV7-9,TRBJ2-2,CASSLIGQGYSTGELFF,TGTGCCAGCAGCTTGATTGGACAGGGGTATAGCACCGGGGAGCTGTTTTTT
NA,NA,TRBV27,TRBJ2-7,CASGILEQYF,TGTGCCAGCGGGATCCTCGAGCAGTACTTC
NA,once,TRBV9,TRBJ2-7,CASSVVSGGEQYF,TGTGCCAGCAGCGTAGTCTCAGGGGGGGAGCAGTACTTC
NA,NA,TRBV5-1,TRBJ2-3,CASSLDKATDTQYF,TGCGCCAGCAGCCTAGACAAGGCCACAGATACGCAGTATTTT
TRBD1,NA,TRBV7-9,TRBJ2-7,CASRPGQGAWEQYF,TGTGCCAGCAGACCGGGACAGGGGGCATGGGAGCAGTACTTC
NA,NA,TRBV7-2,TRBJ1-6,CASSLSAGGVGSPLHF,TGTGCCAGCAGCTTATCCGCCGGAGGGGTTGGTTCACCCCTCCACTTT
NA,NA,TRBV5-6,TRBJ2-5,CASSLVPETQYF,TGTGCCAGCAGCTTGGTCCCGGAGACCCAGTACTTC
NA,NA,TRBV4-2,TRBJ2-7,CASSQEPRGTNEQYF,TGTGCCAGCAGCCAGGAACCCAGGGGTACTAACGAGCAGTACTTC
TRBD2,NA,TRBV29-1,TRBJ2-5,CSVVLLAGGQETQYF,TGCAGCGTTGTTCTCCTAGCGGGAGGTCAAGAGACCCAGTACTTC
TRBD1,NA,TRBV7-9,TRBJ2-1,CASSIGQGGYNEQFF,TGTGCCAGCAGCATTGGACAGGGGGGTTACAATGAGCAGTTCTTC
NA,few,TRBV27,TRBJ1-6,CASSFWSPNSPLHF,TGTGCCAGCAGTTTTTGGTCGCCTAATTCACCCCTCCACTTT
TRBD1,NA,TRBV10-2,TRBJ2-1,CASSEWDRANNEQFF,TGCGCCAGCAGTGAGTGGGACAGGGCCAACAATGAGCAGTTCTTC